This T cell receptor (beta chain) is drawn from a study of T cell repertoires in cytomegalovirus infection. Across the study: Carrying CMV and the relevant HLA type showed in public TCR beta signatures. General observations from the study: Cumulative public TCR beta family frequency identified CMV carriers with the relevant HLA. HLA-C-restricted, CMV-specific TCR beta clonotypes were dominant ex vivo.

TCRdb passed the reads through MiXCR, listing each CDR3 protein once. The table has 130,000 or so distinct CDR3 sequences, roughly 6% seen once. This clonotype has only one observation. Its antigen is undetermined. This clonotype was sampled from a human donor in good health (CMV status not recorded). Some clones in this sample may be carry-over from other donors' samples. Source material: PBMCs.

CDR3 region: CASGQGGNEQYF. The CDR3 region has the DNA TGCGCCAGCGGCCAGGGGGGTAACGAGCAGTACTTC. J is TRBJ2-7 and V is TRBV5-1, with D tentatively TRBD1 (7 bases). CDR3 length equals 12 residues. Trimming took off 7 bases at V and 5 bases at J, with 13 bases between the two ends. Per the germline V gene, CDR1 is SGHRS and CDR2 is YFSETQ. The whole variable domain, filled in from reference TRBV5-1 and TRBJ2-7, reads KAGVTQTPRYLIKTRGQQVTLSCSPISGHRSVSWYQQTPGQGLQFLFEYFSETQRNKGNFPGRFSGRQFSNSRSEMNVSTLELGDSALYLCASGQGGNEQYFGPGTRLTVT.